This T cell receptor beta chain is from a study of T-cell reconstitution after alpha-beta-depleted transplantation in children. As it was prepared, the TCRbeta library received unique molecular identifiers. TCRdb re-called the PCR reads with MiXCR, one entry per CDR3 protein. The sample contains about 480,000 distinct CDR3 sequences, approximately 12% of which appear only once. The V gene end was trimmed by 4 bases and the J gene end by 2 bases; junction bases not matched to a gene: 13. The CDR3 contains 19 residues. Germline V gene data show CDR1 as KGHSH and CDR2 as LQKENI. The genes are TRBV18 and TRBJ2-6, with TRBD1 matching over 8 bases. The specimen comprised PBMCs from the stem cell graft donor, sampled from the stem cell graft. The sequence was collected from a human donor who donated a stem cell graft to a child with combined immunodeficiency. The chain's CDR3 is CASSRSDRVASTGANVLTF. In nucleotides, the CDR3 is TGTGCCAGCTCACGTTCGGACAGGGTGGCTTCCACTGGGGCCAACGTCCTGACTTTC.